These 29 T cell receptor beta chains were all obtained from the same sample, sequenced in a study of cytomegalovirus exposure and HLA in healthy donors. The PCR ran on 60 Vbeta and 13 Jbeta primers. The protocol was immunoSEQ multiplex PCR, while the TCRdb copy is restricted to in-frame clones and leaves out a portion. The table lists tens of thousands of clones. The sequenced material came from PBMCs. These receptors were obtained from a female donor in good health and CMV-seropositive.

The V and J genes are TRBV9 and TRBJ1-2, with D perhaps matching TRBD1 (6 bases). The CDR3 is 16 amino acids. Germline CDR1 is SGDLS and CDR2 is YYNGEE. The V gene lost 6 bases and the J gene lost 2 bases, with 20 bases spanning the gap. CDR3 sequence reads: CASTKFPDSVNYGYTF. DNA of the CDR3: TGTGCCAGCACGAAATTCCCGGACAGCGTAAACTATGGCTACACCTTC.

V gene TRBV5-5 combines with J gene TRBJ1-1; no clear D gene. Germline V gene sequence: CDR1 SGHKS, CDR2 YYEKEE (reference sequence). Trimming removed 4 bases at V and 0 bases at J, with 13 bases between. The CDR3 totals 15 residues. The CDR3 protein is CASSTSFRMNTEAFF. DNA of the CDR3: TGTGCCAGCAGCACGTCATTTAGAATGAACACTGAAGCTTTCTTT.

This chain joins TRBV6-1 and TRBJ2-7; TRBD1 matches at 10 bases. V dropped 2 bases and J dropped 2; count of bases not matched to a gene: 6. Germline lookup yields CDR1 MNHNS and CDR2 SASEGT. The CDR3 consists of 16 residues. CDR3 sequence reads: CASSEMMTGGPYEQYF. Written as DNA, the CDR3 is TGTGCCAGCAGTGAAATGATGACAGGGGGCCCCTACGAGCAGTACTTC.

The rearrangement links TRBV5-1 to TRBJ2-7, with 7 bases lining up with TRBD2. Looked up from germline, CDR1 is SGHRS and CDR2 is YFSETQ. The CDR3 totals 15 residues. V shed 0 bases, J shed 3 bases, and the junction held 6 bases outside the gene matches. The CDR3 nucleotides read TGCGCCAGCAGCTTGGGGGGGGGATCGGACTACGAGCAGTACTTC. It translates to CASSLGGGSDYEQYF.

The chain links TRBV18 to TRBJ2-7, with a possible D match to TRBD1 (7 bases). Trimming shortened V by 2 bases and J by 2 bases, and 13 bases separated the two germline ends. CDR3 size: 15 residues. The germline CDR1 and CDR2 sequences are KGHSH and LQKENI. The CDR3 nucleotides read TGTGCCAGCTCACCAACAGGGGACTTAGCCTACGAGCAGTACTTC. Translation: CASSPTGDLAYEQYF.

Worth noting for this clone: This CDR3 is also generated by other DNA sequences in the sample. V usage is TRBV4-1 and J usage is TRBJ2-5; 12 nucleotides agree with TRBD2. V lost 3 bases, J lost 4 bases, and 0 bases stayed unmatched. Germline CDR1 and CDR2: MGHRA and YSYEKL. CDR3 length: 14 amino acids. In nucleotides, the CDR3 is TGCGCCAGCAGCCAGGGACTAGCGGGAGAGACCCAGTACTTC. Residues: CASSQGLAGETQYF.

The chain employs TRBV5-1 and TRBJ2-5; TRBD2 aligns across 13 bases. Matching the DNA end better, TRBJ2-7 makes the J call doubtful. The germline V gene encodes CDR1 SGHRS and CDR2 YFSETQ. The CDR3 is 16 residues long. CDR3 coding DNA: TGCGCCAGCAGCTCTCAACTAGCGGGAGGGCCCTACGAGCAGTACTTC. This sequence encodes CASSSQLAGGPYEQYF.

The V and J genes are TRBV5-1 and TRBJ2-7; 8 nucleotides agree with TRBD1. The CDR3 is 18 residues long. Germline V CDR1 and CDR2: SGHRS, YFSETQ. Germline trimming cut 4 bases from V and 0 bases from J; bases unmatched to any gene: 15. CDR3 coding DNA: TGCGCCAGCAGCCCCGGGGTCCAGGGGGCGAGTGGCTCCTACGAGCAGTACTTC. The encoded protein is CASSPGVQGASGSYEQYF. The full variable domain, rest sourced from reference TRBV5-1 and TRBJ2-7, is KAGVTQTPRYLIKTRGQQVTLSCSPISGHRSVSWYQQTPGQGLQFLFEYFSETQRNKGNFPGRFSGRQFSNSRSEMNVSTLELGDSALYLCASSPGVQGASGSYEQYFGPGTRLTVT.

J is TRBJ1-5 and V is TRBV11-3, with TRBD1 matching 8 bases. Germline-derived CDR1 and CDR2 are SGHNT and YENEEA. V lost 0 bases to trimming and J lost 0 bases; unmatched junction nucleotides: 7. The CDR3 runs to 18 residues. The CDR3 nucleotides read TGTGCCAGCAGCTTAGATCAGGGGGCCAATCATAGCAATCAGCCCCAGCATTTT. Its translation: CASSLDQGANHSNQPQHF.

The J gene is TRBJ1-5, the V gene TRBV9; D perhaps matches TRBD1 (6 bases). The V gene's germline CDR1 is SGDLS and CDR2 YYNGEE. The CDR3 covers 15 residues. V lost 3 bases, J lost 0 bases, and 10 bases lay in between. CDR3 sequence: CASSETGDSNQPQHF. CDR3 in DNA: TGTGCCAGCAGCGAGACAGGAGATAGCAATCAGCCCCAGCATTTT. The whole variable domain, remainder taken from reference TRBV9 and TRBJ1-5, is DSGVTQTPKHLITATGQRVTLRCSPRSGDLSVYWYQQSLDQGLQFLIQYYNGEERAKGNILERFSAQQFPDLHSELNLSSLELGDSALYFCASSETGDSNQPQHFGDGTRLSIL.

The chain couples TRBV5-4 to TRBJ1-6; 7 bases are a match to TRBD1. Germline CDR1 and CDR2: SGHNT and YYREEE (reference sequence). J lost 8 bases, V lost 4 bases, and 9 bases had no gene match. The CDR3 runs to 15 residues. CDR3 protein: CASSRFDRVDSPLHF. The CDR3 nucleotides are TGTGCCAGCAGCAGGTTTGACAGGGTGGATTCACCCCTCCACTTT.

This chain connects TRBV6-5 to TRBJ2-7; D remains unclear. Germline V gene sequence: CDR1 MNHEY, CDR2 SVGAGI. The CDR3 consists of 16 residues. The V end was cut by 0 bases, the J end by 3 bases, with 15 bases between. CDR3 amino acids: CASSYSILDSHYEQYF. CDR3 nucleotides: TGTGCCAGCAGTTACTCGATTCTAGATTCCCACTACGAGCAGTACTTC.

V gene TRBV4-3 combines with J gene TRBJ2-7; D perhaps matches TRBD2 (7 bases). The CDR3 runs 19 residues. Looked up from germline, CDR1 is LGHNA and CDR2 is YSLEER. Trimming took off 1 base at V and 2 bases at J, with 24 bases between the two ends. The CDR3 protein is CASSQVIYMEGGRAYEQYF. The CDR3 DNA reads TGCGCCAGCAGCCAAGTGATCTATATGGAGGGGGGGCGAGCCTACGAGCAGTACTTC.

V usage is TRBV11-2 and J usage is TRBJ2-1, with 11 bases matching TRBD2. Unmatched junction bases numbered 7, after V lost 3 bases and J lost 6 bases. The CDR3 has 16 amino acids. Germline V gene lookup returns CDR1 SGHAT and CDR2 FQNNGV. The CDR3 DNA sequence: TGTGCCAGCAGCTTTAGGGGACTAGCGGTTAGCAATGAGCAGTTCTTC. It specifies CASSFRGLAVSNEQFF.

V usage is TRBV6-1 and J usage is TRBJ2-7, with 12 bases that match TRBD1. CDR1 and CDR2 (germline): MNHNS, SASEGT. The CDR3 spans 15 residues. The ends lost 2 bases at V and 6 bases at J; junction bases unmatched: 5. The CDR3 bases are TGTGCCAGCAGTGAATTGGGGACAGGGGGCCGCGAGCAGTACTTC. Protein: CASSELGTGGREQYF.

This chain joins TRBV5-5 and TRBJ2-7, with 12 bases matching TRBD2. V lost 8 bases, J lost 0 bases, and 3 bases stayed unmatched. CDR1 and CDR2 from the germline V gene are SGHKS and YYEKEE (reference sequence). The CDR3 has 14 amino acids. DNA of the CDR3: TGTGCCAGTACTAGCGGGGGGTACTCCTACGAGCAGTACTTC. Amino acids: CASTSGGYSYEQYF.

The chain carries TRBV18 and TRBJ2-3; TRBD2 matches at 7 bases. Germline V gene sequence: CDR1 KGHSH, CDR2 LQKENI. The length of the CDR3 is 15 residues. V was clipped by 1 base and J by 0 bases; unmatched bases: 1. The CDR3 DNA is TGTGCCAGCTCACCACAGCGGGAAAGCACAGATACGCAGTATTTT. This sequence encodes CASSPQRESTDTQYF. The whole variable domain, filled in from reference TRBV18 and TRBJ2-3, reads NAGVMQNPRHLVRRRGQEARLRCSPMKGHSHVYWYRQLPEEGLKFMVYLQKENIIDESGMPKERFSAEFPKEGPSILRIQQVVRGDSAAYFCASSPQRESTDTQYFGPGTRLTVL.

The gene calls are TRBV19 and TRBJ2-7, with D possibly TRBD1 on 6 matching bases. CDR1 and CDR2 (germline): LNHDA, SQIVND (reference sequence). With 1 base removed from V and 0 bases from J, the gap between germline ends came to 7 bases. The CDR3 runs 14 residues. The CDR3 spells CASSIGRGSYEQYF. The CDR3 coding sequence is TGTGCCAGTAGTATAGGCAGGGGCTCCTACGAGCAGTACTTC.

This chain links TRBV28 with TRBJ2-3, with 8 bases aligning to TRBD1. CDR1 and CDR2 (germline): MDHEN, SYDVKM. This CDR3 is 16 amino acids long. V trimming: 4 bases; J trimming: 2 bases; junction bases outside the gene matches: 8. As DNA, the CDR3 is TGTGCCAGCAGTTCTGATACAGGGGGTTACACAGATACGCAGTATTTT. Translated: CASSSDTGGYTDTQYF. The variable domain in full, completed from reference TRBV28 and TRBJ2-3, reads DVKVTQSSRYLVKRTGEKVFLECVQDMDHENMFWYRQDPGLGLRLIYFSYDVKMKEKGDIPEGYSVSREKKERFSLILESASTNQTSMYLCASSSDTGGYTDTQYFGPGTRLTVL.

V and J are TRBV2 and TRBJ2-5; D might be TRBD2 (5 bases). There are 13 residues in the CDR3. V shed 3 bases and J shed 4 bases, with 9 bases lying between them. Germline loops: CDR1 SNHLY, CDR2 FYNNEI. CDR3 region: CASSDWGAETQYF. In DNA, the CDR3 is TGTGCCAGCAGTGATTGGGGAGCAGAGACCCAGTACTTC.

V gene TRBV6-5 combines with J gene TRBJ2-5; no clear D. Germline V gene sequence: CDR1 MNHEY, CDR2 SVGAGI. The ends were cut back, 6 bases at V and 5 bases at J, with 10 bases in the middle. The CDR3 has 12 amino acids. CDR3 nucleotide sequence: TGTGCCAGCAGGGGCCTGATGGAGACCCAGTACTTC. This sequence encodes CASRGLMETQYF.

V is TRBV29-1 and J is TRBJ2-3, with D uncertain. The CDR3 length is 13 residues. V was trimmed by 4 bases and J by 1 base, leaving 9 bases between them. CDR1 and CDR2 (germline): SQVTM, ANQGSEA. In DNA, the CDR3 is TGCAGCGTTGGCCCCACAGGCACAGATACGCAGTATTTT. This codes for CSVGPTGTDTQYF.

This rearrangement joins TRBV18 to TRBJ2-3; TRBD2 matches at 9 bases. The CDR3 loop spans 18 amino acids. Germline CDR1 reads KGHSH; CDR2 reads LQKENI. V trimming: 3 bases; J trimming: 0 bases; junction bases outside the gene matches: 10. The CDR3 DNA reads as TGTGCCAGCTCACCCATCATTAGCGGGGGAGCTAGCACAGATACGCAGTATTTT. Translating gives CASSPIISGGASTDTQYF.

This chain links TRBV2 with TRBJ1-6, with unresolved D. This CDR3 has 11 amino acids. The V and J ends lost 6 bases and 15 bases respectively, with 12 bases between them. Germline CDR1 is SNHLY and CDR2 is FYNNEI. In DNA form, the CDR3 reads TGTGCCAGCAGGGAAAACGGTTTCCTCCACTTT. Protein: CASRENGFLHF.

V usage is TRBV2 and J usage is TRBJ1-4; 9 bases agree with TRBD1. CDR1 and CDR2 from the germline V gene are SNHLY and FYNNEI. V gave up 5 bases and J gave up 7 bases; unmatched junction bases: 5. The CDR3 runs to 14 residues. The CDR3 sequence: CASSKGQGTEKLFF. CDR3 bases: TGTGCCAGCAGTAAGGGACAGGGCACTGAAAAACTGTTTTTT.

The gene calls are TRBV5-1 and TRBJ1-2, with D unclear. This CDR3 region has 14 residues. The ends were cut back, 8 bases at V and 0 bases at J, with 14 bases in the middle. Germline CDR1 reads SGHRS; CDR2 reads YFSETQ. CDR3 bases: TGCGCCAGTCATGCTGGAGGATCTAACTATGGCTACACCTTC. Translating gives CASHAGGSNYGYTF.

This chain links TRBV12-5 with TRBJ2-7, with 9 positions matching TRBD1. This CDR3 region has 14 residues. V trimming: 1 base; J trimming: 4 bases; junction bases outside the gene matches: 2. Germline lookup yields CDR1 LGHNT and CDR2 FRNRAP. DNA for the CDR3: TGTGCTAGTGGTTTGGGACAGGGGGGTTACGAGCAGTACTTC. This translates into CASGLGQGGYEQYF.

The chain combines TRBV18 with TRBJ2-7; possible D gene TRBD2, 6 bases. Germline loops: CDR1 KGHSH, CDR2 LQKENI. The CDR3 runs 15 residues. V was pared by 3 bases and J by 3 bases, with 15 bases between. The CDR3 DNA sequence: TGTGCCAGCTCACCCCAGTTGGGAGGCAGCTACGAGCAGTACTTC. It codes for CASSPQLGGSYEQYF.

This chain joins TRBV27 and TRBJ2-1, with 8 bases matching TRBD2. With 6 bases clipped from V and 4 bases from J, the junction kept 5 bases outside the gene matches. Per the germline V gene, CDR1 is MNHEY and CDR2 is SMNVEV (reference sequence). This CDR3 region has 14 residues. The CDR3 DNA follows: TGTGCCAGCAGCGGGAGGGGGAATTACAATGAGCAGTTCTTC. This translates into CASSGRGNYNEQFF.